These 24 T cell receptor beta chains share one sample of origin, sequenced in a study of T-cell reconstitution after alpha-beta-depleted transplantation in children listed by TCRdb under 2016. Library method: PCR. The instrument was an Illumina HiSeq 2500. TCR libraries were prepared with molecular barcoding, using unique molecular identifiers to normalize TCRbeta repertoire quantification. TCRdb trimmed public reads at Q25 via fastp, called clones via MiXCR and kept in-frame beta chains. Rows matching on CDR3 protein sequence are summarized as one entry with the most common DNA and genes. This sample gives approximately 630,000 distinct CDR3 sequences in total; around 12% of them show up just once. About 0.77% of the sample rests with the top ten. Read against the paper, the sample's treatment or condition label means: allogeneic hematopoietic cell transplantation with graft depleted of TCRalphabeta T cells and CD19 B cells.

The specimen was PBMCs, collected before TCRalphabeta/CD19-depleted stem cell transplant. These receptors came from a girl under 10 years old with congenital amegakaryocytic thrombocytopenia, due to receive a stem cell transplant.

This clonotype was seen more than once but under ten times. This sequence joins TRBV20-1 and TRBJ2-7, with 8 bases lining up with TRBD2. The CDR3 totals 14 residues. The V gene end was trimmed by 3 bases and the J gene end by 5 bases; junction bases not matched to a gene: 9. Per the germline V gene, CDR1 is DFQATT and CDR2 is SNEGSKA (reference sequence). The CDR3 loop reads CSARPSGSGDEQYF. The CDR3 DNA reads as TGCAGTGCTAGGCCCAGCGGGAGCGGCGACGAGCAGTACTTC.

This clonotype was counted many times. The chain joins TRBV20-1 to TRBJ1-1, with D maybe TRBD1 (6 bases). The V gene's germline CDR1 is DFQATT and CDR2 SNEGSKA (reference sequence). Trimming took off 4 bases at V and 11 bases at J, with 17 bases between the two ends. There are 12 residues in the CDR3. CDR3 residues: CSATKQTGWAFF. The DNA for the CDR3 is TGCAGTGCTACCAAACAAACAGGGTGGGCTTTCTTT.

This clonotype was seen more than once but under ten times. V gene TRBV20-1 combines with J gene TRBJ2-2, with TRBD2 identical over 12 bases. J was trimmed by 7 bases and V by 6 bases; bases with no gene match: 6. The CDR3 contains 14 residues. CDR1 is DFQATT, CDR2 SNEGSKA, per germline (reference sequence). Written as DNA, the CDR3 is TGCAGTGCGCTAGCGGGAGGGCCCGACGGGGAGCTGTTTTTT. Residues: CSALAGGPDGELFF.

This clonotype has at least ten counts. The chain uses TRBV18 and TRBJ2-1; a weak D match, TRBD1 (6 bases). Deletions cut 6 bases from V and 8 bases from J, with 14 bases between. The length of the CDR3 is 13 residues. Germline V gives CDR1 KGHSH, CDR2 LQKENI. The CDR3 DNA sequence: TGTGCCAGCTCGGGTTCTTCAGGGGATGAGCAGTTCTTC. Encoded protein: CASSGSSGDEQFF.

This chain uses TRBV28 with TRBJ2-7; D is uncertain. Trimming pared 4 bases from V and 6 bases from J, leaving 10 bases between. Germline V gives CDR1 MDHEN, CDR2 SYDVKM. This CDR3 has 12 amino acids. CDR3 DNA: TGTGCCAGCAGTTACTCACCCCTCGAGCAGTACTTC. This gives the protein CASSYSPLEQYF.

In this sample, this clonotype turned up many times. The chain carries TRBV7-9 and TRBJ2-2; 9 positions match TRBD1. Germline V lookup: CDR1 SEHNR, CDR2 FQNEAQ (reference sequence). The V segment lost 4 bases and the J segment 4 bases; nucleotides outside the gene matches: 1. CDR3 length equals 14 residues. The CDR3 DNA follows: TGTGCCAGCAGCTCGACAGGGGGCACCGGGGAGCTGTTTTTT. Encoded protein: CASSSTGGTGELFF.

This clonotype was counted many times. This chain connects TRBV20-1 to TRBJ2-1, with a weak D call TRBD1 (6 bases). Trimming stripped 4 bases from V and 7 bases from J, with 20 bases between. CDR1 and CDR2 from the germline V gene are DFQATT and SNEGSKA (reference sequence). CDR3 length: 15 amino acids. The CDR3: CSATPRGRSRNEQFF. The CDR3, as DNA: TGCAGTGCTACCCCCAGGGGACGGTCAAGGAATGAGCAGTTCTTC.

This clonotype was seen at least ten times. The chain recombines TRBV20-1 with TRBJ1-5; D might be TRBD1 (5 bases). V was pared by 2 bases and J by 2 bases, with 13 bases between. This CDR3 has 15 residues. Germline V CDR1 and CDR2: DFQATT, SNEGSKA (reference sequence). CDR3 sequence reads: CSARFPGGGNQPQHF. Here the CDR3 DNA reads TGCAGTGCTAGATTTCCAGGAGGGGGCAATCAGCCCCAGCATTTT.

This chain uses TRBV20-1 with TRBJ2-1, with TRBD2 as a possible D gene (5 bases). The CDR3 is 17 amino acids. Looked up from germline, CDR1 is DFQATT and CDR2 is SNEGSKA (reference sequence). V shed 6 bases and J shed 2 bases, with 23 bases lying between them. The CDR3: CSAPPGSGEWAYNEQFF. Written as DNA, the CDR3 is TGCAGTGCCCCCCCCGGTTCCGGGGAGTGGGCCTACAATGAGCAGTTCTTC.

This clonotype showed up many times. The genes are TRBV20-1 and TRBJ2-1; tentative D call: TRBD1 (5 bases). V was pared by 0 bases and J by 8 bases, with 17 bases between. The CDR3 loop spans 15 amino acids. CDR1 is DFQATT, CDR2 SNEGSKA, per germline (reference sequence). CDR3 sequence reads: CSARDLLTRVDEQFF. In nucleotides, the CDR3 is TGCAGTGCTAGAGATCTGCTTACCAGGGTCGATGAGCAGTTCTTC.

This chain links TRBV9 with TRBJ2-7; either TRBD1 or TRBD2 may fit D (5 bases each). Trimming cost V 0 bases and J 5 bases, with 12 bases left between them. Germline V gene lookup returns CDR1 SGDLS and CDR2 YYNGEE. The CDR3 totals 14 residues. CDR3 DNA: TGTGCCAGCAGCGTAGGAGGGGCGGTCCACGAGCAGTACTTC. The encoded protein is CASSVGGAVHEQYF.

The genes are TRBV12-3 or TRBV12-4 and TRBJ1-1; 9 bases map to TRBD1. CDR3 size: 18 residues. Trimming took 5 bases from V and 4 from J; bases not matched to a gene: 17. The CDR3 coding sequence is TGTGCCAGCAGTCCCATGGGGGACAGGGAGGGAGCGGTCACTGAAGCTTTCTTT. This encodes CASSPMGDREGAVTEAFF.

This clonotype was picked up one time. The chain uses TRBV7-9 and TRBJ2-2; perhaps TRBD2 as D (6 bases). The CDR3 totals 15 residues. Trimming took off 5 bases at V and 3 bases at J, with 13 bases between the two ends. From germline, CDR1 is SEHNR and CDR2 FQNEAQ (reference sequence). CDR3 loop: CASSPTRSYTGELFF. Written as DNA, the CDR3 is TGTGCCAGCAGCCCGACTAGAAGCTACACCGGGGAGCTGTTTTTT.

This clonotype was seen at least ten times. The genes are TRBV19 and TRBJ1-2, with D perhaps matching TRBD1 (5 bases). V lost 4 bases and J lost 2, with 8 bases in between. The length of the CDR3 is 13 residues. Germline CDR1 reads LNHDA; CDR2 reads SQIVND (reference sequence). The chain's CDR3 is CASSTRQNYGYTF. The DNA for the CDR3 is TGTGCCAGTAGTACCCGACAGAACTATGGCTACACCTTC.

CDR3 sequence reads: CATSRPGLGTDTQYF. CDR3 in DNA: TGTGCCACCAGCAGACCGGGTCTGGGCACAGATACGCAGTATTTT. The chain has TRBV15 and TRBJ2-3; D uncertain. With 2 bases removed from V and 1 base from J, the gap between germline ends came to 10 bases. Looked up from germline, CDR1 is LNHNV and CDR2 is YYDKDF (reference sequence). This CDR3 comprises 15 residues.

The chain employs TRBV7-2 and TRBJ2-7; D ambiguous. CDR3 length: 13 amino acids. The germline V gene has CDR1 SGHTA and CDR2 FQGNSA. The V end was cut by 3 bases, the J end by 4 bases, with 10 bases between. The CDR3 loop is CASSFSPQYEQYF. The CDR3 bases are TGTGCCAGCAGCTTTTCCCCCCAATACGAGCAGTACTTC.

This clonotype appeared a few times. V usage is TRBV19 and J usage is TRBJ2-3, with 14 bases fitting TRBD2. Germline V gene sequence: CDR1 LNHDA, CDR2 SQIVND (reference sequence). The CDR3 loop spans 18 amino acids. V was clipped by 7 bases and J by 3 bases; unmatched bases: 12. For the CDR3, the DNA is TGTGCCAGTAACACCGGGACTAGCGGGGGAGGCCTGACAGATACGCAGTATTTT. Translation: CASNTGTSGGGLTDTQYF.

The chain couples TRBV10-3 to TRBJ2-1; 10 bases fit TRBD1. This CDR3 has 13 residues. Germline V lookup: CDR1 ENHRY, CDR2 SYGVKD. V trimming: 9 bases; J trimming: 4 bases; junction bases outside the gene matches: 3. In DNA form, the CDR3 reads TGTGCCATAGGGACAGGGGCTTACAATGAGCAGTTCTTC. It encodes CAIGTGAYNEQFF.

This clonotype was recorded at least ten times. This chain links TRBV12-3 or TRBV12-4 with TRBJ1-3; D remains ambiguous. Trimming took off 3 bases at V and 0 bases at J, with 15 bases between the two ends. The CDR3 has 17 residues. CDR3 nucleotides: TGTGCCAGCAGTTTCCTGACGGCCCGATTCTCTGGAAACACCATATATTTT. As protein: CASSFLTARFSGNTIYF.

V gene TRBV11-1 combines with J gene TRBJ2-3; D is possibly TRBD1 or TRBD2 (5 bases each). CDR1 SGHAT and CDR2 FQDESV come from the germline V gene (reference sequence). CDR3 length equals 21 residues. Trimming cost V 0 bases and J 1 base, with 26 bases left between them. This CDR3 is CASSLATGGATLASGTDTQYF. CDR3 in DNA: TGTGCCAGCAGCTTAGCAACAGGAGGTGCGACTCTGGCTTCGGGCACAGATACGCAGTATTTT.

This clonotype appeared a few times. The rearrangement uses TRBV5-1 and TRBJ2-5; D gene ambiguous. CDR1 and CDR2 from the germline V gene are SGHRS and YFSETQ. This CDR3 has 13 residues. Trimming shortened V by 2 bases and J by 7 bases, and 12 bases separated the two germline ends. The CDR3 nucleotides are TGCGCCAGCAGCTTACCGACCCATTCGACCCAGTACTTC. Amino acid sequence: CASSLPTHSTQYF.

This clonotype was detected many times. The chain is built from TRBV7-2 and TRBJ1-4, with a tentative D call TRBD1 (6 bases). Germline values: CDR1 SGHTA, CDR2 FQGNSA. Trimming pared 4 bases from V and 8 bases from J, leaving 17 bases between. The CDR3 contains 15 residues. The CDR3 DNA follows: TGTGCCAGCAGCTATTCTACAGGGAATGGCGAAAAACTGTTTTTT. This codes for CASSYSTGNGEKLFF.

Ten or more counts support this clonotype. The chain employs TRBV20-1 and TRBJ1-5; TRBD1 is a possible D gene (5 bases). The CDR3 sequence is 14 residues long. CDR1 and CDR2 (germline): DFQATT, SNEGSKA (reference sequence). Trimming cost V 3 bases and J 5 bases, with 14 bases left between them. The chain's CDR3 is CSAREAGTDQPQHF. The CDR3 nucleotides are TGCAGTGCTAGGGAGGCAGGGACGGATCAGCCCCAGCATTTT.

This clonotype was found many times. The chain is built from TRBV7-6 and TRBJ1-1; D not resolved. CDR3 length: 13 amino acids. Germline V gives CDR1 SGHVS, CDR2 FNYEAQ. V lost 1 base and J 4 bases, leaving 7 bases between the germline ends. CDR3 coding DNA: TGTGCCAGCAGCTTAGAGATGCGCACTGAAGCTTTCTTT. Translated, it gives CASSLEMRTEAFF. Full variable domain (remainder filled in from reference TRBV7-6 and TRBJ1-1): GAGVSQSPRYKVTKRGQDVALRCDPISGHVSLYWYRQALGQGPEFLTYFNYEAQQDKSGLPNDRFSAERPEGSISTLTIQRTEQRDSAMYRCASSLEMRTEAFFGQGTRLTVV.